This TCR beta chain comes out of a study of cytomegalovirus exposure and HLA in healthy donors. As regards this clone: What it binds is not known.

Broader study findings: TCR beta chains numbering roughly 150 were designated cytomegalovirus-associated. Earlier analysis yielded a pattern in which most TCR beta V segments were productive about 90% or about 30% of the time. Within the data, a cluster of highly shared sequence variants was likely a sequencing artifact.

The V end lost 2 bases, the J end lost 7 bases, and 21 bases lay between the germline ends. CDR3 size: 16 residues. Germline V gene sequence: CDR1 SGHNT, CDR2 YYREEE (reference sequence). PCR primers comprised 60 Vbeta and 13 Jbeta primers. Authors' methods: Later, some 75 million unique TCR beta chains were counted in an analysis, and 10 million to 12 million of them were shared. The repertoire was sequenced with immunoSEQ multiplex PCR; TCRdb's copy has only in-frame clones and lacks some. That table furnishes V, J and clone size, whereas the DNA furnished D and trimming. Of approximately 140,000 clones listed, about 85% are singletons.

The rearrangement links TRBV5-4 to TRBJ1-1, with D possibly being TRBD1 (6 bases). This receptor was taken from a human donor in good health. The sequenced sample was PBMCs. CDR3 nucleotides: TGTGCCAGCAGCTTTCCCCAAAACACAGGGATCAGTGAAGCTTTCTTT. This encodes CASSFPQNTGISEAFF.